A single sample is the source of the 14 T cell receptor beta chains below, sequenced in a study of T cells expressing NK-cell markers. TCRdb reprocessed the 5' RACE reads, with one entry per CDR3 protein and no DNA. This table lists about 150,000 distinct CDR3 sequences. Specimen: blood T cells: a sorted CD56 or NKG2C T cell subset, CD4+ or CD8+ T cells, or bulk PBMC T cells (not recorded which). The receptors come from a woman in her fifties or sixties in good health.

V is TRBV29-1 and J is TRBJ2-2. CDR1 is SQVTM, CDR2 ANQGSEA, per germline. The CDR3 spans 11 residues. The CDR3 sequence: CSVVRNGELFF.

The genes are TRBV4-1 and TRBJ1-3. This CDR3 has 15 residues. CDR1 MGHRA and CDR2 YSYEKL come from the germline V gene. The CDR3 is CASSQDRTDGNTIYF.

The chain couples TRBV15 to TRBJ2-4; TCRdb proposes TRBD2, but this gene call is untestable without DNA. Germline CDR1 is LNHNV and CDR2 is YYDKDF (reference sequence). This CDR3 spans 15 amino acids. CDR3 protein: CATSKSGAAKNIQYF. Together with reference TRBV15 and TRBJ2-4, the CDR3 gives the full variable domain: DAMVIQNPRYQVTQFGKPVTLSCSQTLNHNVMYWYQQKSSQAPKLLFHYYDKDFNNEADTPDNFQSRRPNTSFCFLDIRSPGLGDTAMYLCATSKSGAAKNIQYFGAGTRLSVL.

The chain links TRBV10-3 to TRBJ1-1; with no DNA, the TCRdb D assignment of TRBD1 cannot be verified. CDR1 ENHRY and CDR2 SYGVKD come from the germline V gene. The CDR3 contains 12 residues. The CDR3 is CAHGSAGPEAFF.

The chain joins TRBV23-1 to TRBJ2-3; TCRdb gives TRBD1 as the D gene, but with no DNA this cannot be confirmed. TRBV23-1 is assigned to the ORF class and has an uncertain function. The CDR3 totals 15 residues. The CDR3 reads CASGLRDTRAYTQYF.

The V gene is TRBV6-5, the J gene TRBJ2-3. Germline V gives CDR1 MNHEY, CDR2 SVGAGI. This CDR3 comprises 11 residues. CDR3 region: CASKVTDTQYF.

This sequence joins TRBV27 and TRBJ1-4; checking the TCRdb D call of TRBD1 is not possible without DNA. Germline-derived CDR1 and CDR2 are MNHEY and SMNVEV (reference sequence). The CDR3 loop spans 14 amino acids. The CDR3 spells CASSPRTGYEKLFF.

The chain carries TRBV10-3 and TRBJ2-2. Looked up from germline, CDR1 is ENHRY and CDR2 is SYGVKD. The CDR3 is 11 residues long. CDR3 protein: CAISAVGELFF.

V usage is TRBV15 and J usage is TRBJ2-5; TCRdb selects TRBD1, and the lack of DNA leaves this call unchecked. CDR1 and CDR2 (germline): LNHNV, YYDKDF (reference sequence). This CDR3 contains 13 residues. The CDR3 sequence is CATNPDMAGTQYF.

V is TRBV9 and J is TRBJ2-7; lacking DNA, the TRBD1 call made by TCRdb goes unchecked. The germline gives CDR1 SGDLS, CDR2 YYNGEE. CDR3 length equals 14 residues. CDR3 in amino acids: CASSSTGGGYEQYF.

This sequence joins TRBV5-1 and TRBJ2-2; TCRdb designates TRBD1, a call that cannot be tested without DNA. Germline CDR1 reads SGHRS; CDR2 reads YFSETQ. There are 15 residues in the CDR3. The CDR3 reads CASRLGRGNTGELFF.

This rearrangement joins TRBV5-1 to TRBJ2-5. Germline loops: CDR1 SGHRS, CDR2 YFSETQ. The CDR3 runs to 11 residues. The CDR3 sequence is CASSIGETQYF. Filled out from reference TRBV5-1 and TRBJ2-5, the complete variable domain reads KAGVTQTPRYLIKTRGQQVTLSCSPISGHRSVSWYQQTPGQGLQFLFEYFSETQRNKGNFPGRFSGRQFSNSRSEMNVSTLELGDSALYLCASSIGETQYFGPGTRLLVL.

The rearrangement uses TRBV27 and TRBJ2-5. Germline V CDR1 and CDR2: MNHEY, SMNVEV (reference sequence). This CDR3 comprises 15 residues. The CDR3 spells CASSLVRGDQETQYF.

V and J are TRBV5-1 and TRBJ2-6; checking the TCRdb D call of TRBD2 is not possible without DNA. This CDR3 has 15 residues. Germline-derived CDR1 and CDR2 are SGHRS and YFSETQ. CDR3 in amino acids: CASSLLRVGANVLTF.